The present T cell receptor (beta chain) was sequenced within a study of blood T cell repertoires in COVID-19. Study overall: Sites across the United States, Italy and Spain contributed samples from acute and convalescent COVID-19.

Some clones are missing from TCRdb's copy, which holds only in-frame ones; the method was immunoSEQ multiplex PCR. The sample yields under 300,000 clones, 80% to 90% seen once. The V end was cut by 7 bases, the J end by 7 bases, with 14 bases between. The germline V gene has CDR1 SNHLY and CDR2 FYNNEI. The CDR3 contains 13 residues. This TCR was sampled from a woman aged 70-85 years with acute or convalescent COVID-19. The sequencing sample was made of peripheral blood. The rearrangement links TRBV2 to TRBJ1-3; D is perhaps TRBD1 (5 bases). The CDR3 region has the DNA TGTGCCAGCAAAGGAAGGGGCTTGAACACCATATATTTT. This translates into CASKGRGLNTIYF.